This T cell receptor beta chain was retrieved from a study of a mutant IDH1 vaccine in newly diagnosed glioma. With regard to this clone: Its specificity is unknown.

The time point here: week 35, safety follow-up. Mutant IDH1 20-mer peptide, at 300 ug, made up each vaccine dose, with topical imiquimod. The table came from immunoSEQ multiplex PCR; TCRdb's copy has only in-frame clones and leaves some out. The sample lists about 54,000 clones; 84% were seen once. The CDR3 has 16 residues. Trimming took 3 bases from V and 1 from J, leaving 16 bases between them. CDR1 is MGHRA and CDR2 is YSYEKL in the germline V gene. The input for sequencing was PBMCs, taken from a glioma patient whose treatment included an IDH1 peptide vaccine. The sequence was collected from a woman in her late teens or twenties with glioma. This chain links TRBV4-1 with TRBJ2-7; perhaps TRBD1 as D (6 bases). The CDR3 protein is CASSHPFTDSSYEQYF. The DNA for the CDR3 is TGCGCCAGCAGCCACCCCTTCACGGACAGTTCCTACGAGCAGTACTTC.